The source of this T cell receptor beta chain is a study of blood T cells in healthy people across ages. Study-wide results and limits: Per million T cells, TCR beta diversity dropped about linearly as age rose. PBMCs went unsorted, and a conclusive naive versus antigen-experienced comparison was therefore prevented.

This clonotype was seen only a few times. Its specificity is not known. This CDR3 is built from 17 residues. Germline values: CDR1 MNHNS, CDR2 SASEGT. The use of a sample-barcoded 5' primer and a J-beta primer mix characterized a second PCR of roughly 6 to 12 cycles. A template-switch adaptor containing 12 random nucleotides labeled each cDNA molecule. Per-sample output comprised a minimum of 2.5 million paired-end reads containing CDR3. MiXCR was run by TCRdb on the 5' RACE reads, yielding one entry per CDR3 protein. The sample comprises about 720,000 distinct CDR3 sequences, approximately 21% of which are singletons, and less than 25% rests with the top ten.

The TCR sequence derives from a man in his 70s in good health. The V gene is TRBV6-1, the J gene TRBJ2-2, with a possible D match to TRBD1 (6 bases). The sequencing input was blood. CDR3 sequence reads: CTGIEAPQGLSTGELFF. The CDR3 coding sequence is TGTACCGGAATAGAGGCTCCACAGGGATTGAGCACCGGGGAGCTGTTTTTT.